A selection of T cell receptor beta chains follows, all from one sample in a study of T-cell memory formation after mild COVID-19. TCRdb ran MiXCR on the 5' RACE reads and lists one entry per CDR3 protein. The sample shows tens of thousands of distinct CDR3 sequences, around 13% of them seen only once. The material sequenced was PBMCs or a T cell subset sorted from them (not recorded which). These receptors all stem from a man between 18 and 35 years old who had mild COVID-19 (a few samples of this study predate the infection). Cell type and time point are not known. Each CDR3 is given with its conserved first and last residue. D genes are given only for firm matches. Clone sizes are given selectively: once, few, many, or a class where the clone is expanded.

clone_size	v_call	j_call	d_call	cdr3_aa	cdr3_nt
NA	TRBV6-6	TRBJ1-1	NA	CASSYGQGIYTEAFF	TGTGCCAGCAGTTACGGGCAGGGGATTTACACTGAAGCTTTCTTT
few	TRBV9	TRBJ1-2	NA	CASSVAPASSKLDGYTF	TGTGCCAGCAGCGTAGCGCCCGCCTCGAGCAAGCTAGATGGCTACACCTTC
NA	TRBV6-5	TRBJ1-3	NA	CASSSGGGNTIYF	TGTGCCAGCAGTTCTGGGGGAGGAAACACCATATATTTT
few	TRBV5-6	TRBJ2-5	TRBD2	CASSLASGIPQETQYF	TGTGCCAGCAGCTTGGCTAGCGGGATTCCCCAAGAGACCCAGTACTTC
few	TRBV12-3/TRBV12-4	TRBJ2-7	TRBD1	CASSVDREEQYF	TGTGCCAGCAGTGTAGACAGGGAGGAGCAGTACTTC
NA	TRBV6-2/TRBV6-3	TRBJ2-5	TRBD1	CASSYSRGQGAFKETQYF	TGTGCCAGCAGTTACTCGAGGGGACAGGGAGCGTTCAAAGAGACCCAGTACTTC
NA	TRBV4-1	TRBJ2-2	TRBD1	CASSQIGTGLNTGELFF	TGCGCCAGCAGCCAAATTGGGACAGGGCTGAACACCGGGGAGCTGTTTTTT
NA	TRBV6-2/TRBV6-3	TRBJ1-2	NA	CASRTQGRDGYTF	TGTGCCAGCAGAACCCAGGGGAGGGATGGCTACACCTTC
once	TRBV9	TRBJ2-2	NA	CASSSGLSPGELFF	TGTGCCAGCAGCTCAGGACTATCCCCCGGGGAGCTGTTTTTT
NA	TRBV2	TRBJ2-3	TRBD1	CASSEALWTGEDTQYF	TGTGCCAGCAGTGAAGCGCTGTGGACAGGGGAGGATACGCAGTATTTT
few	TRBV7-3	TRBJ2-3	NA	CASSLGMGRESTDTQYF	TGTGCCAGCAGCTTAGGTATGGGCAGAGAGAGCACAGATACGCAGTATTTT
many	TRBV7-9	TRBJ2-3	NA	CASSSPYYPTTDTQYF	TGTGCCAGCAGCAGCCCGTACTACCCCACCACAGATACGCAGTATTTT
many	TRBV13	TRBJ2-1	TRBD2	CASSRRGYNEQFF	TGTGCCAGCAGCAGGCGGGGGTACAATGAGCAGTTCTTC
many	TRBV7-9	TRBJ1-2	TRBD1	CASRYLTGQVNYGYTF	TGTGCCAGCAGATATTTGACGGGACAGGTTAACTATGGCTACACCTTC
few	TRBV20-1	TRBJ2-3	TRBD2	CSAPRTSGGADTQYF	TGCAGTGCTCCCCGGACTAGCGGGGGGGCAGATACGCAGTATTTT
NA	TRBV29-1	TRBJ2-2	NA	CSAGLMNTGELFF	TGCAGCGCCGGACTCATGAACACCGGGGAGCTGTTTTTT
few	TRBV5-1	TRBJ1-2	NA	CASSLGSGPHAGYTF	TGCGCCAGCAGCCTTGGATCCGGGCCCCACGCGGGCTACACCTTC